This TCR beta chain was recovered during a study of T cells in Graves' hyperthyroidism and ophthalmopathy. Findings and caveats of the study: Most expanded thyroid clonotypes above 0.001 also appeared in blood. Stable hyperthyroidism was told apart from ophthalmopathy by a model built on 13 V-J features.

Patients with uncontrolled infections, other autoimmune diseases, pregnancy or lactation were excluded. For the diagnoses, clinical symptoms, serum thyroxine and TRAb, thyroid ultrasound and orbital computed tomography were used. Researchers amplified the TCR beta CDR3 regions from RNA transcripts. First-round RT-PCR of the TCR CDR3 relied on the HTBI primer set. Via MiXCR, TCRdb re-called the multiplex PCR reads, giving one row per CDR3 protein. This sample carries about 370,000 distinct CDR3 sequences, 13% to 15% of them seen once, and the ten largest clones take roughly a fifth. This clonotype was seen at least ten times. Its antigen is not known. The V and J ends lost 1 base and 8 bases respectively, with 18 bases between them. The CDR3 is 15 residues long. From germline, CDR1 is MDHEN and CDR2 SYDVKM.

What was sequenced was blood. V and J are TRBV28 and TRBJ2-7; D assignment may be TRBD1 or TRBD2 (5 bases each). This clonotype was sampled from a woman aged 55-70 years with Graves' ophthalmopathy. In DNA, the CDR3 is TGTGCCAGCAGTTTATCACAGGTGGGGCGGGTCAAGCAGTACTTC. Protein: CASSLSQVGRVKQYF.